This is a list of T cell receptor beta chains from one sample in a study of T cell repertoires in cytomegalovirus infection. TCRdb recomputed calls from the reads with MiXCR, one row per CDR3 protein. This sample has some 800,000 distinct CDR3 sequences, with approximately 30% found just once. These receptors are not linked to any known antigen. The input for sequencing was cultured CD8+ T cells from PBMCs, taken from culture after CMV antigen stimulation. The source is a human donor in good health (CMV status not recorded). Some clones in this sample may be carry-over from other donors' samples. Each CDR3 is given with its conserved first and last residue. D genes are given only for firm matches. Where a row states a size, it is once, few, many or the class of an expanded clone; other rows omit it.

D,V,J,size,CDR3,DNA
NA,TRBV6-5,TRBJ2-2,many,CATSRPGELFF,TGTGCCACCAGTAGGCCCGGGGAGCTGTTTTTT
NA,TRBV4-1,TRBJ2-7,few,CASSQSNAPAGEQYF,TGCGCCAGCAGCCAAAGTAATGCACCGGCGGGGGAGCAGTACTTC
TRBD1,TRBV4-1,TRBJ1-5,NA,CASSQDRSLNQPQHF,TGCGCCAGCAGCCAGGACAGGTCTCTCAATCAGCCCCAGCATTTT
NA,TRBV29-1,TRBJ1-2,NA,CSVPSSGVNYGYTF,TGCAGCGTCCCCTCCTCAGGGGTTAACTATGGCTACACCTTC
NA,TRBV15,TRBJ2-7,many,CAVWGTGEQYF,TGTGCCGTCTGGGGGACGGGCGAGCAGTACTTC
TRBD2,TRBV11-3,TRBJ2-1,NA,CASSLDRAPSGYNEQFF,TGTGCCAGCAGCTTAGATCGAGCGCCTAGCGGATACAATGAGCAGTTCTTC
TRBD2,TRBV7-9,TRBJ2-3,few,CASSSPGVAGGPTDTQYF,TGTGCCAGCAGCTCCCCAGGAGTAGCGGGGGGCCCCACAGATACGCAGTATTTT
NA,TRBV27,TRBJ1-1,NA,CASSPRQLTPTEAFF,TGTGCCAGCAGTCCGCGACAGCTTACCCCAACTGAAGCTTTCTTT
NA,TRBV5-6,TRBJ2-5,NA,CASSQRAGTIENQETQYF,TGTGCCAGCAGCCAAAGGGCTGGGACAATAGAAAATCAAGAGACCCAGTACTTC
NA,TRBV6-2/TRBV6-3,TRBJ1-1,NA,CASSYRAGGSEAFF,TGTGCCAGCAGTTACAGGGCAGGAGGCTCTGAAGCTTTCTTT
NA,TRBV7-4,TRBJ2-2,NA,CASSAGTPGELFF,TGTGCCAGCAGCGCAGGGACGCCCGGGGAGCTGTTTTTT
TRBD2,TRBV7-9,TRBJ2-3,NA,CASSLTSGALTDTQYF,TGTGCCAGCAGCTTGACTAGCGGCGCATTAACAGATACGCAGTATTTT
TRBD1,TRBV7-4,TRBJ2-7,NA,CASSSGQGAGEQYF,TGTGCCAGCAGCTCAGGACAGGGGGCTGGGGAGCAGTACTTC
TRBD2,TRBV27,TRBJ2-1,few,CASSLASGQYNEQFF,TGTGCCAGCAGTTTGGCTAGCGGCCAATACAATGAGCAGTTCTTC
NA,TRBV15,TRBJ2-1,NA,CATSSRRGENYNEQFF,TGTGCCACCAGCAGTCGAAGGGGGGAGAACTACAATGAGCAGTTCTTC
NA,TRBV7-9,TRBJ2-3,NA,CASSSNRERGTDTQYF,TGTGCCAGCAGTTCCAACAGGGAAAGGGGCACAGATACGCAGTATTTT
TRBD1,TRBV7-6,TRBJ2-4,NA,CASRGDRDIQYF,TGTGCCAGCAGAGGGGACAGGGACATTCAGTACTTC
NA,TRBV6-2/TRBV6-3,TRBJ1-1,NA,CASIGRARNTEAFF,TGTGCCAGCATCGGCCGGGCCAGGAACACTGAAGCTTTCTTT
TRBD1,TRBV6-1,TRBJ2-7,NA,CASSSLSGQAGEQYF,TGTGCCAGCAGTTCTCTATCCGGACAGGCTGGAGAGCAGTACTTC
TRBD1,TRBV27,TRBJ2-4,NA,CASSSHPPEQGAPKNIQYF,TGTGCCAGCAGTTCCCATCCCCCAGAGCAGGGGGCTCCCAAAAACATTCAGTACTTC
NA,TRBV27,TRBJ1-5,NA,CASSSGTHINQPQHF,TGTGCCAGCAGTTCAGGGACCCATATCAATCAGCCCCAGCATTTT
TRBD1,TRBV12-3/TRBV12-4,TRBJ1-2,once,CASSLTLTGNYGYTF,TGTGCCAGCAGTTTAACCTTGACAGGGAACTATGGCTACACCTTC
TRBD2,TRBV5-1,TRBJ2-3,NA,CASSPGLAGALPTDTQYF,TGCGCCAGCAGCCCGGGACTAGCGGGGGCCTTACCCACAGATACGCAGTATTTT
NA,TRBV12-3/TRBV12-4,TRBJ1-4,NA,CASSLNRFNEKLFF,TGTGCCAGCAGTTTAAATAGATTTAATGAAAAACTGTTTTTT
NA,TRBV2,TRBJ2-1,few,CASSEEPYNEQFF,TGTGCCAGCAGTGAAGAGCCATACAATGAGCAGTTCTTC
NA,TRBV5-6,TRBJ1-6,few,CASSLQDRRAFSYNSPLHF,TGTGCCAGCAGCCTTCAGGACAGACGGGCCTTCTCCTATAATTCACCCCTCCACTTT
TRBD1,TRBV5-6,TRBJ2-2,few,CASSGDRDLPGELFF,TGTGCCAGCAGCGGGGACAGGGACCTCCCCGGGGAGCTGTTTTTT
NA,TRBV29-1,TRBJ1-4,NA,CSVEPVGVGEKLFF,TGCAGCGTGGAACCTGTGGGGGTGGGCGAAAAACTGTTTTTT
NA,TRBV11-2,TRBJ2-4,NA,CASSLVAGWETKNIQYF,TGTGCCAGCAGCTTAGTTGCAGGGTGGGAAACCAAAAACATTCAGTACTTC
NA,TRBV7-2,TRBJ1-1,many,CASSLAVPGGTEAFF,TGTGCCAGCAGCTTAGCCGTCCCAGGAGGGACTGAAGCTTTCTTT
TRBD1,TRBV6-6,TRBJ1-2,NA,CASSTGTGFGGTF,TGTGCCAGCAGCACCGGGACAGGGTTTGGTGGCACCTTC